The rows below give T cell receptor beta chains drawn from one sample of a study of cytomegalovirus exposure and HLA in healthy donors. The method was immunoSEQ multiplex PCR; TCRdb's version includes in-frame clones alone and lacks a portion of them. The sample holds some 150,000 clones, about three quarters seen once. Sequencing was performed on PBMCs. Receptors were obtained from a female donor in good health and CMV-seronegative. CDR3s include the opening cysteine and the closing phenylalanine or tryptophan. Fields, in order: clone size, D gene, J gene, V gene, CDR3 DNA, CDR3 protein. The D gene is left open where the match is weak. Clone size is given for some rows only: seen once, a few or many times, or a class if the clone is expanded.

>NA|NA|TRBJ1-3|TRBV5-4
TGTGCCAGCAGCCCGGAAGGACAGCTTTACTCTGGAAACACCATATATTTT
CASSPEGQLYSGNTIYF
>few|NA|TRBJ1-5|TRBV2
TGTGCCAGCAGTGCAGGGTATAGCAATCAGCCCCAGCATTTT
CASSAGYSNQPQHF
>NA|NA|TRBJ2-4|TRBV30
TGTGCCTGGAACTGGGGGCGCGGCAAAAACATTCAGTACTTC
CAWNWGRGKNIQYF
>once|NA|TRBJ1-5|TRBV28
TGTGCCAGCAGTTTATGGTCCAGGAATCAGCCCCAGCATTTT
CASSLWSRNQPQHF
>NA|NA|TRBJ2-5|TRBV9
TGTGCCAGCAGCTCAATGTGGAGAGATGGGACCCAGTACTTC
CASSSMWRDGTQYF
>once|TRBD2|TRBJ2-7|TRBV6-6
TGTGCCAGCAGTTACCCGGGACTAGCGCCCTACGAGCAGTACTTC
CASSYPGLAPYEQYF
>NA|NA|TRBJ1-5|TRBV18
TGTGCCAGCTCACCGGAACAGGGAAACTTCAATCAGCCCCAGCATTTT
CASSPEQGNFNQPQHF
>few|NA|TRBJ2-7|TRBV14
TGTGCCAGCAGCCTCTTAAAGGGCAGGGGCTACGAGCAGTACTTC
CASSLLKGRGYEQYF
>NA|TRBD2|TRBJ2-4|TRBV19
TGTGCCAGTAGTATTGGGTTTACTAGCGGTTACATTCAGTACTTC
CASSIGFTSGYIQYF
>NA|NA|TRBJ1-3|TRBV6-5
TGTGCCAGCAGTTACTGGGCAGGTCCCTCTGGAAACACCATATATTTT
CASSYWAGPSGNTIYF
>NA|TRBD1|TRBJ2-7|TRBV9
TGTGCCAGCAGCGCAGGGACAGGGGGCTACGAGCAGTACTTC
CASSAGTGGYEQYF
>NA|NA|TRBJ2-1|TRBV21-1
TGTGCCAGCAGCAAAGTCCCGGCGGGTGAGCGGGGGGGCCCCCCTGAGCAGTTCTTC
CASSKVPAGERGGPPEQFF
>NA|TRBD1|TRBJ1-6|TRBV6-5
TGTGCCAGCAGTTACTCAGGGACAGTAAATTCACCCCTCCACTTT
CASSYSGTVNSPLHF
>NA|TRBD1|TRBJ2-7|TRBV28
TGTGCCAGCAGTTTATGGGACAGGGTCTCCTACGAGCAGTACTTC
CASSLWDRVSYEQYF
>NA|TRBD2|TRBJ2-7|TRBV19
TGTGCCAGTAGCCCACGACTAGCGGGGTCCTACGAGCAGTACTTC
CASSPRLAGSYEQYF
>NA|TRBD1|TRBJ2-7|TRBV27
TGTGCCAGCAGTCCGGCTGACAGGGACGAGCAGTACTTC
CASSPADRDEQYF
>NA|TRBD1|TRBJ2-7|TRBV2
TGTGCCAGCAGGGCGGACAGGGGAGGCTACGAGCAGTACTTC
CASRADRGGYEQYF
>once|TRBD2|TRBJ2-1|TRBV19
TGTGCCAGTCATAGCGGGGGGGCGAGAAATGAGCAGTTCTTC
CASHSGGARNEQFF
>few|NA|TRBJ1-5|TRBV19
TGTGCCAGTAGTATAGAGTCGGGGTTCAATCAGCCCCAGCATTTT
CASSIESGFNQPQHF
>NA|NA|TRBJ2-2|TRBV7-2
TGTGCCAGCAGCTTAGGGGCTCGCGGGGAGCTGTTTTTT
CASSLGARGELFF
>NA|NA|TRBJ2-7|TRBV19
TGTGCCAGTAGTATAGGGGGAGTAAACCCCTACGAGCAGTACTTC
CASSIGGVNPYEQYF
>once|TRBD2|TRBJ2-3|TRBV7-2
TGTGCCAGCAATCTAGCGGGGGGCACAGATACGCAGTATTTT
CASNLAGGTDTQYF
>once|TRBD1|TRBJ2-7|TRBV30
TGTGCCTGGAGTTCGGGACAGCCCTCCTACGAGCAGTACTTC
CAWSSGQPSYEQYF
>NA|TRBD1|TRBJ1-1|TRBV7-2
TGTGCCAGCACCGTGGGACAGGAGGCAACGGAAGCTTTCTTT
CASTVGQEATEAFF
>NA|NA|TRBJ2-3|TRBV7-2
TGTGCCAGCAGCATTCAGCCGGGGGGCCGCACAGATACGCAGTATTTT
CASSIQPGGRTDTQYF
>NA|TRBD1|TRBJ1-2|TRBV28
TGTGCCAGCAGTTCCCCAACAGGGGGCAACTATGGCTACACCTTC
CASSSPTGGNYGYTF
>NA|TRBD2|TRBJ2-3|TRBV5-8
TGTGCCAGCAGTTGGGGCGGGACTAGCGGATCCACAGATACGCAGTATTTT
CASSWGGTSGSTDTQYF
>NA|NA|TRBJ2-5|TRBV7-2
TGTGCCAGCAGCTTCCCCGACGGGCAAGAGACCCAGTACTTC
CASSFPDGQETQYF
>NA|TRBD1|TRBJ2-7|TRBV7-9
TGTGCCAGCAGCTTACGACAGGGGCCCTACGAGCAGTACTTC
CASSLRQGPYEQYF
>NA|TRBD1|TRBJ1-3|TRBV5-1
TGCGCCAGCAGCTTGGCTCCGGGACAGGGAAACACCATATATTTT
CASSLAPGQGNTIYF
>NA|NA|TRBJ1-1|TRBV10-3
TGTGCCATCAGTGAAGCAGGGATTCTGAACACTGAAGCTTTCTTT
CAISEAGILNTEAFF
>NA|NA|TRBJ1-1|TRBV21-1
TGTGCCAGCAGCAAAGGTTGTTTCGACACTGAAGCTTTCTTT
CASSKGCFDTEAFF
>NA|TRBD1|TRBJ2-5|TRBV12-5
TGTGCTAGTGGTTTTATCTTACAGGGGGGAGAGACCCAGTACTTC
CASGFILQGGETQYF
>NA|NA|TRBJ2-7|TRBV4-1
TGCGCCAGCAGCCACGGACTAAACTACGAGCAGTACTTC
CASSHGLNYEQYF
>NA|NA|TRBJ1-1|TRBV14
TGTGCCAGCAGCCAAGACATGAACACTGAAGCTTTCTTT
CASSQDMNTEAFF
>NA|TRBD2|TRBJ2-3|TRBV6-5
TGTGCCAGCAGTTACAGCGGGAGAGACACAGATACGCAGTATTTT
CASSYSGRDTDTQYF
>NA|NA|TRBJ1-1|TRBV19
TGTGCCAGTACCCTAGGGGAGGGCTTAGGAGCTTTCTTT
CASTLGEGLGAFF
>NA|TRBD1|TRBJ1-1|TRBV19
TGTGCCAGTAGTACGCCGCCGGGACAGGTGAACACTGAAGCTTTCTTT
CASSTPPGQVNTEAFF
>NA|NA|TRBJ1-2|TRBV6-5
TGTGCCAGCAGGCAAGGGACAACCAACTATGGCTACACCTTC
CASRQGTTNYGYTF
>NA|TRBD2|TRBJ2-3|TRBV4-3
TGCGCCAGCAGCCAAGGTCGGGGGGGGCCTACAGATACGCAGTATTTT
CASSQGRGGPTDTQYF
>NA|NA|TRBJ1-1|TRBV30
TGTGCCTGGAGCGGTCTTACTAACACTGAAGCTTTCTTT
CAWSGLTNTEAFF
>few|TRBD2|TRBJ2-2|TRBV5-4
TGTGCCAGCAGCTCTGGACTAGCGGGAGGACCCGGGGAGCTGTTTTTT
CASSSGLAGGPGELFF